This T cell receptor beta chain is from a study of T-cell reconstitution after alpha-beta-depleted transplantation in children (TCRdb year 2016). Describing the broader study: The study quantitatively tracked T-cell immune reconstitution after TCRalphabeta/CD19-depleted allogeneic hematopoietic cell transplantation in children using TCR repertoire profiling.

As for this clonotype: What this receptor recognizes is not known. There are no base qualities to consult, and no much larger clone falls within one base.

Library generation was performed with PCR. This sample was sequenced with an Illumina HiSeq 2500. To normalize quantification of the TCRbeta repertoire, the TCR libraries were built with molecular barcoding that relied on unique molecular identifiers. TCRdb reanalyzed the raw reads on its own, using fastp at Q25 for trimming and MiXCR for clone calling, and kept in-frame beta chains. Here each entry gathers all rows of one CDR3 protein and keeps the most common genes and DNA. The sample includes nearly 400,000 distinct CDR3 sequences, with 20% observed a single time. Clones ranked in the top ten supply about 3.8% of the sample. At the junction V is shortened by 3 bases and J by 0 bases, with 5 bases in between. The CDR3 goes from the cysteine to the phenylalanine over 12 residues. Only the CDR3 part of the read is kept: 36 bases, read in frame from the first base. The CDR1 and CDR2 encoded by the germline V gene (reference sequence) are DFQATT and SNEGSKA.

The chain is assembled from TRBV20-1 and TRBJ2-5, with the identity of the D gene unclear. The starting material was PBMCs from the stem cell graft donor, obtained from the stem cell graft. This TCR came from a human donor who donated a stem cell graft to a child with acute myeloid leukemia. The nucleotide sequence reads TGCAGTGCTAGGTTACACCAAGAGACCCAGTACTTC. Translation gives CSARLHQETQYF.